This T cell receptor beta chain was observed in a study of cytomegalovirus exposure and HLA in healthy donors. On the study more broadly: Among the 370 or so donors who were genotyped, roughly 86% fell in the genetic ancestry cluster that is associated with self-reported Caucasian donors. Study-level findings and limits: For TCR beta chains, V- and J-gene trimming was later linked to a missense DCLRE1C variant. It was reported that the classifier diagnosed cytomegalovirus status with high specificity and sensitivity in both the original and validation cohorts.

13 Jbeta primers and 60 Vbeta primers were used for the PCR. Clones were read by immunoSEQ multiplex PCR, and TCRdb kept only the in-frame ones, dropping some. The sample contains some 150,000 clones, roughly 80% of which appear only once. CDR1 is KGHSH and CDR2 is LQKENI in the germline V gene. This CDR3 comprises 14 residues. V lost 3 bases, J lost 5 bases, and 13 bases lay in between. Remarks on this clone: Its antigen is as yet unknown.

The sample taken for sequencing was PBMCs. V and J are TRBV18 and TRBJ1-2, with D possibly being TRBD1 (6 bases). This receptor was taken from a woman aged 25 to 39 in good health and CMV-seropositive. The CDR3 DNA sequence: TGTGCCAGCTCACCGATGGGACAAGGGTATGGCTACACCTTC. It codes for CASSPMGQGYGYTF.